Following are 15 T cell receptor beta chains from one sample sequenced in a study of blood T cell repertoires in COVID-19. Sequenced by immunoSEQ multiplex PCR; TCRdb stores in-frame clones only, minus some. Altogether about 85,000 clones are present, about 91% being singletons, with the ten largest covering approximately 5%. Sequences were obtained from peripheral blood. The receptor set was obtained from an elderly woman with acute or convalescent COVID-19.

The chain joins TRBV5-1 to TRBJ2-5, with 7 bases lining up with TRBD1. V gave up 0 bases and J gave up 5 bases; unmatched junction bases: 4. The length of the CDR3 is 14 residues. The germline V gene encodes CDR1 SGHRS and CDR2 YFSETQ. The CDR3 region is CASSLGQGWETQYF. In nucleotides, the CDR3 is TGCGCCAGCAGCTTGGGACAGGGTTGGGAGACCCAGTACTTC.

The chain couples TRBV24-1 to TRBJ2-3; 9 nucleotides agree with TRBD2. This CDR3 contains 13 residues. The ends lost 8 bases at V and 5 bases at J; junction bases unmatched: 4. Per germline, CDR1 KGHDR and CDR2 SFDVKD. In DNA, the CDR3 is TGTGCCACCAAGGCTAGCGGGGAAGATACGCAGTATTTT. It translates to CATKASGEDTQYF.

CDR3 DNA sequence: TGTGCCAGCTCACCAGGGCTTACCTCTGGAAACACCATATATTTT. Protein: CASSPGLTSGNTIYF. V and J are TRBV18 and TRBJ1-3, with D unclear. This CDR3 is built from 15 residues. With 2 bases removed from V and 0 bases from J, the gap between germline ends came to 8 bases. Germline V gene data show CDR1 as KGHSH and CDR2 as LQKENI.

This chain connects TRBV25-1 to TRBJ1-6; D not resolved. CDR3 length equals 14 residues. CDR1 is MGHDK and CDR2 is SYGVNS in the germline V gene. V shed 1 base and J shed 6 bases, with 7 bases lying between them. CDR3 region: CASSELQSNSPLHF. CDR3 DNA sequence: TGTGCCAGCAGTGAATTACAGAGTAATTCACCCCTCCACTTT.

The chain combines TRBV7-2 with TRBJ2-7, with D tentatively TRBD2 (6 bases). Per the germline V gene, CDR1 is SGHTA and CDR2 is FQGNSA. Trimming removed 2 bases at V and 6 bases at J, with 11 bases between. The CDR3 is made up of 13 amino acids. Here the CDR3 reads CASSLKGTGEQYF. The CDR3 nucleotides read TGTGCCAGCAGCTTAAAAGGGACTGGCGAGCAGTACTTC. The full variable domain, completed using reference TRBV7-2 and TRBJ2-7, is GAGVSQSPSNKVTEKGKDVELRCDPISGHTALYWYRQSLGQGLEFLIYFQGNSAPDKSGLPSDRFSAERTGGSVSTLTIQRTQQEDSAVYLCASSLKGTGEQYFGPGTRLTVT.

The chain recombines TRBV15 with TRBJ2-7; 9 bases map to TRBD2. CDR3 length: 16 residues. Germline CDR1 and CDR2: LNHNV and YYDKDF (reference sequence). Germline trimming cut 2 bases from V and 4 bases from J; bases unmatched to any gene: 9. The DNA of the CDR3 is TGTGCCACCAGCAGACCCACCGGGACTAGCTCTTACGAGCAGTACTTC. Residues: CATSRPTGTSSYEQYF.

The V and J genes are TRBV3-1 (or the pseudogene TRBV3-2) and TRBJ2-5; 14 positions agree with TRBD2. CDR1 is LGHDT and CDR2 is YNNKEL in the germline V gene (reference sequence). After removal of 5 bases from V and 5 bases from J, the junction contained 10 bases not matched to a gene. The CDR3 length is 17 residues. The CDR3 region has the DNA TGTGCCAGCAGCATAAGGCGACTAGCGGGAGGGTCGGAGACCCAGTACTTC. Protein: CASSIRRLAGGSETQYF.

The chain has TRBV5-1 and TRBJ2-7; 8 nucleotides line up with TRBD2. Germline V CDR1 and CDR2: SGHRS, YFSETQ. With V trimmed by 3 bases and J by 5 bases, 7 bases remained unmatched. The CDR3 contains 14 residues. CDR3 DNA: TGCGCCAGCAGCTCCGGGAGGGCCGGGGACGAGCAGTACTTC. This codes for CASSSGRAGDEQYF.

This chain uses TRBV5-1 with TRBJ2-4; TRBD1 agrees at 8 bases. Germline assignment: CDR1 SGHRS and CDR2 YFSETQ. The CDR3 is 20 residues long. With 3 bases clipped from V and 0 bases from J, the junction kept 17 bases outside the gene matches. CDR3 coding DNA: TGCGCCAGCAGCTCCGGGACAGGCCCACTTACCTCCCTAGCCAAAAACATTCAGTACTTC. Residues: CASSSGTGPLTSLAKNIQYF.

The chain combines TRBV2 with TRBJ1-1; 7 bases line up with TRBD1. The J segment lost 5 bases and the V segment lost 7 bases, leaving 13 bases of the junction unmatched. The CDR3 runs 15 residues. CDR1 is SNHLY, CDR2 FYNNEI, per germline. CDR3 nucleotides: TGTGCCAGCACCAGATTTGGACAGGTCGGAACTGAAGCTTTCTTT. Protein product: CASTRFGQVGTEAFF.

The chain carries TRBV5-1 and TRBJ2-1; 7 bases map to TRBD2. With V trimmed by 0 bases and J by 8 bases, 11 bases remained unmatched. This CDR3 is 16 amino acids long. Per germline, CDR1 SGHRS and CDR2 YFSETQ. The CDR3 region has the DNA TGCGCCAGCAGCTTGGCCGGAAACCCACGGGGGGATGAGCAGTTCTTC. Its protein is CASSLAGNPRGDEQFF.

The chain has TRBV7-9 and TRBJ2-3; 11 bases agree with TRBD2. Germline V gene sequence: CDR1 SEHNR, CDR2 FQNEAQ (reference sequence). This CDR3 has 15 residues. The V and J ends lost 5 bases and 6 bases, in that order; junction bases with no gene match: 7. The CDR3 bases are TGTGCCAGCAGCAAGACTAGCGGGATAGGTGATACGCAGTATTTT. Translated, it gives CASSKTSGIGDTQYF.

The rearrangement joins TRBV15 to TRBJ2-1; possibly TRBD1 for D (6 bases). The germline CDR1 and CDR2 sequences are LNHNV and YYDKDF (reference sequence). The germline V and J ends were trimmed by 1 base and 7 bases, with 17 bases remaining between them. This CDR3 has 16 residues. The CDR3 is CATSRGPGQGMNEQFF. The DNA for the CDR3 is TGTGCCACCAGCAGAGGGCCGGGGCAGGGGATGAATGAGCAGTTCTTC.

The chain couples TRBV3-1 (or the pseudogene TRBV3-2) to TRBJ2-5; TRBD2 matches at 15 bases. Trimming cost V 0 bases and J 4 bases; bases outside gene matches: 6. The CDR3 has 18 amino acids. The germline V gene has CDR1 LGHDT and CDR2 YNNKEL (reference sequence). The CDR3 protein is CASSQEVGLAGGVETQYF. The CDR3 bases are TGTGCCAGCAGCCAAGAAGTGGGACTAGCGGGGGGTGTAGAGACCCAGTACTTC.

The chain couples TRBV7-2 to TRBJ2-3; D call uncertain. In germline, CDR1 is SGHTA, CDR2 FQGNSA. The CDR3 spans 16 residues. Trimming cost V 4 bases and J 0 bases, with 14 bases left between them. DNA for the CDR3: TGTGCCAGCAGCTCCGGCGGTTCGCCTAGCACAGATACGCAGTATTTT. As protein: CASSSGGSPSTDTQYF.